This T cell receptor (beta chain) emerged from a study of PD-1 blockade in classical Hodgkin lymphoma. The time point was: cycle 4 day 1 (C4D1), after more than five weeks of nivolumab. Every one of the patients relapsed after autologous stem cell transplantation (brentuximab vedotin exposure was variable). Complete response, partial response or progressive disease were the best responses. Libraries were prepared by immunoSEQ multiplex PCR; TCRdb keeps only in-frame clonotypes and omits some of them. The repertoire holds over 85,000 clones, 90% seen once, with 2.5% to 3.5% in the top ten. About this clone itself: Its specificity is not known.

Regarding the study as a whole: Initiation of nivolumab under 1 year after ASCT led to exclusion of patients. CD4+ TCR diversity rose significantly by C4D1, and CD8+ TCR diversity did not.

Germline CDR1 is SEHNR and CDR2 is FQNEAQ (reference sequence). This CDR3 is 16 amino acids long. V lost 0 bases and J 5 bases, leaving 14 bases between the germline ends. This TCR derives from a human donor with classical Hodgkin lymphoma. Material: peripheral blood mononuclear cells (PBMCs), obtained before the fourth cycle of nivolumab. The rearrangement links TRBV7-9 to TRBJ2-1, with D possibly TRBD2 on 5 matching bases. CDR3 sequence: CASSLAALAPNNEQFF. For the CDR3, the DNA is TGTGCCAGCAGCTTAGCAGCATTAGCGCCGAACAATGAGCAGTTCTTC.